Below, one T cell receptor (beta chain) is given with its context. The CDR3 consists of 13 residues. Trimming at V came to 8 bases and at J to 6 bases, leaving 6 bases not matched to a gene. Germline V gene lookup returns CDR1 SNHLY and CDR2 FYNNEI. This sample is drawn from a study of glioma-infiltrating T cells after dendritic cell vaccination. About the research overall: Dendritic cell vaccination trial patients had either newly diagnosed or recurrent glioblastoma.

Patients had residual fresh-frozen tumor tissue and more than two years of survival data. TCRB CDR3 was amplified from 2 ug genomic DNA or less. The primer mix had 60 V beta and 13 J beta primers. Profiling relied on immunoSEQ multiplex PCR, and the TCRdb table lists in-frame clones only, not all of them. The table has 80,000 to 100,000 clones, roughly 83% seen once. This chain joins TRBV2 and TRBJ2-7; the match to TRBD2 covers 11 bases. The sequence came from a human donor with glioblastoma. The sequences come from blood, collected before dendritic cell vaccination. Written as DNA, the CDR3 is TGTGCCAGCCGGACTAGCGGGCCTTCCGAGCAGTACTTC. Translating gives CASRTSGPSEQYF.